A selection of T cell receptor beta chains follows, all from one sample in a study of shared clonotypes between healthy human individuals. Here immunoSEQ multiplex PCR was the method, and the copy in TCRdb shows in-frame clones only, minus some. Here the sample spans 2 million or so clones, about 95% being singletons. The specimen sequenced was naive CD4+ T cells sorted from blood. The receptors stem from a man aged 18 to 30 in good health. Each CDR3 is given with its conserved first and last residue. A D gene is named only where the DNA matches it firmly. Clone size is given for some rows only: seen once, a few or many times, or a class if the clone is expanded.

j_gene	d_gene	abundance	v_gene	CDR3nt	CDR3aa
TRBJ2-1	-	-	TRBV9	TGTGCCAGCAGTCTCTTGACGGCTGCCTACAATGAGCAGTTCTTC	CASSLLTAAYNEQFF
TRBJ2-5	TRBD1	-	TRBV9	TGTGCCAGCAGCGAGACAGGGACCCAAGAGACCCAGTACTTC	CASSETGTQETQYF
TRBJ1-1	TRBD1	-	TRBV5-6	TGTGCCAGCAGCTCCAGCGACAGGGGCGGTGAAGCTTTCTTT	CASSSSDRGGEAFF
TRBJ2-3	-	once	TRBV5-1	TGCGCCAGCAGCCTACCTACAGATACGCAGTATTTT	CASSLPTDTQYF
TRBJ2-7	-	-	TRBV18	TGTGCCAGCTCTCCGGGGGGACAGAAGCTCTACGAGCAGTACTTC	CASSPGGQKLYEQYF
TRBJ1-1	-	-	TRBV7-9	TGTGCCAGCAGCCGGCTAGGAATGGGGAACACTGAAGCTTTCTTT	CASSRLGMGNTEAFF
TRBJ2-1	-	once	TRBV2	TGTGCCAGCGATAACAGGGCGGGTGAGCAGTTCTTC	CASDNRAGEQFF
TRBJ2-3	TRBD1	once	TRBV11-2	TGTGCCAGCAGCGCCTCCGGGACAGGGATGAGAACGCAGTATTTT	CASSASGTGMRTQYF
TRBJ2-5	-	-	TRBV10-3	TGTGCCGTGCGTAATGTTCAAGAGACCCAGTACTTC	CAVRNVQETQYF
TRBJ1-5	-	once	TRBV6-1	TGTGCCAGCAGTGCAGAAGGTTTGGATTCCAATCAGCCCCAGCATTTT	CASSAEGLDSNQPQHF
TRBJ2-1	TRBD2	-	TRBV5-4	TGTGCCAGCAGCTTTGGGGGGTTAAGCGGGAGCTCCTACAATGAGCAGTTCTTC	CASSFGGLSGSSYNEQFF
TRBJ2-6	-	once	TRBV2	TGTGCCAGCAGTGAAGCTTACTCTGGGGCCAACGTCCTGACTTTC	CASSEAYSGANVLTF
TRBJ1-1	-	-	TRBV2	TGTGCCAGCAGTGGGCGTGGGAGGAGTAGCACTGAAGCTTTCTTT	CASSGRGRSSTEAFF
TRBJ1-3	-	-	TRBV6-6	TGTGCCAGCACCGAGAGACAGTGGAACACCATATATTTT	CASTERQWNTIYF
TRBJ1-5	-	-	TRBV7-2	TGTGCCAGCAGCTTAACAGGGCCCGGCCAGCCCCAGCATTTT	CASSLTGPGQPQHF
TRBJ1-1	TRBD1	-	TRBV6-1	TGTGCCAGCAGCCGGACAGGGGCGATGAACACTGAAGCTTTCTTT	CASSRTGAMNTEAFF
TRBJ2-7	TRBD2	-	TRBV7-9	TGTGCCAGCAGCCGGGGGACTAGCGGGAGATCCTACGAGCAGTACTTC	CASSRGTSGRSYEQYF
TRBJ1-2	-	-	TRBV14	TGTGCCAGCAGCCAAGAATTTAGTGGCGTTCATGGCTACACCTTC	CASSQEFSGVHGYTF
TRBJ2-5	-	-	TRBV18	TGTGCCAGCTCACCGAGAAGGCAAGAGACCCAGTACTTC	CASSPRRQETQYF
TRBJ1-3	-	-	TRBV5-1	TGCGCCAGCAGCTCCGAGGGCAGCTCTGGAAACACCATATATTTT	CASSSEGSSGNTIYF
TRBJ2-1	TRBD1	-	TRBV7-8	TGTGCCAGCAGACCGAGGGGGCTTAATGAGCAGTTCTTC	CASRPRGLNEQFF
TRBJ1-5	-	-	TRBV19	TGTGCCAGTAGTACCCCCACTGGGGGGAATCAGCCCCAGCATTTT	CASSTPTGGNQPQHF
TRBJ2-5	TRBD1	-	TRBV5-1	TGCGCCAGCAGCTTGGAGTCGACAGGGGGCACGGAGACCCAGTACTTC	CASSLESTGGTETQYF
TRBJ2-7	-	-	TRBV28	TGTGCCAGCACCTGGGGACGGGGGCTCGAGCAGTACTTC	CASTWGRGLEQYF
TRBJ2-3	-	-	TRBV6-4	TGTGCCAGCAGTGACTCGACTCGGGCCACAGATACGCAGTATTTT	CASSDSTRATDTQYF